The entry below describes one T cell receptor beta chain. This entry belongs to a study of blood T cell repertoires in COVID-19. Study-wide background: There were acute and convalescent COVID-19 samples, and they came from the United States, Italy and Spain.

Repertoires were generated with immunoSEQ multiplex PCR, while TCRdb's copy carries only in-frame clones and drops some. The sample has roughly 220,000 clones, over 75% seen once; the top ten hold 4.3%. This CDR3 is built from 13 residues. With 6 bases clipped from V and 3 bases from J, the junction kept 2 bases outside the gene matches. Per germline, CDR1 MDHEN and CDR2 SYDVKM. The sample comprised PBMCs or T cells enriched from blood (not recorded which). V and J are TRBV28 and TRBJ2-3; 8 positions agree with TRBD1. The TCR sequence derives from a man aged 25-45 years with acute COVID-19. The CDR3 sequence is CASRGQGTDTQYF. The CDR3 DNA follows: TGTGCCAGCAGAGGACAGGGTACAGATACGCAGTATTTT.